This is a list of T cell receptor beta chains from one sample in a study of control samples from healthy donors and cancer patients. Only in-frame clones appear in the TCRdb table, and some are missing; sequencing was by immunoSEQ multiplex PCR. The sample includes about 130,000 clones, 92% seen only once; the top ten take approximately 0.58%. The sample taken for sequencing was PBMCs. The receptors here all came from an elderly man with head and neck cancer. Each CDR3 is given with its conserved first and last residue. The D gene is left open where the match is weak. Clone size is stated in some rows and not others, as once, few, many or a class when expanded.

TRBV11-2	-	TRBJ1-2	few	TGTGCCAGCAGCTTAGACGTAGGAGCTAACTATGGCTACACCTTC	CASSLDVGANYGYTF
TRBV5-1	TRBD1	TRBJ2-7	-	TGCGCCAGCAGCTTCCGGGACAGGGGAATAAACGAGCAGTACTTC	CASSFRDRGINEQYF
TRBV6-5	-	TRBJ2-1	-	TGTGCCAGCAGTTACTTGCCCAGCAGCAATGAGCAGTTCTTC	CASSYLPSSNEQFF
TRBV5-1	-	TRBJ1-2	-	TGCGCCAGCAGCTTAGGGGACAACTATGGCTACACCTTC	CASSLGDNYGYTF
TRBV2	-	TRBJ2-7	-	TGTGCCAGCAAGGATACGGGGTACGAGCAGTACTTC	CASKDTGYEQYF
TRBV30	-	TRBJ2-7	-	TGTGCCTGGGCCACCCAGGTCGAGCAGTACTTC	CAWATQVEQYF
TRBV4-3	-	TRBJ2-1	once	TGCGCCAGCAGCCAAGACGGATCCCCGGGAGCGGCCGGCAATGAGCAGTTCTTC	CASSQDGSPGAAGNEQFF
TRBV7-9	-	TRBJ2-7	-	TGTGCCAGCAGCCCCGGGTCGGGGACCTGGTGGTACTTC	CASSPGSGTWWYF
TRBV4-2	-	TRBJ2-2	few	TGTGCCAGCAGCCAACTACAGCGGAACACCGGGGAGCTGTTTTTT	CASSQLQRNTGELFF
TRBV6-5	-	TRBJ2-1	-	TGTGCCAGCAGTTACCGGTTTGGGGAATTAGGTGAGCAGTTCTTC	CASSYRFGELGEQFF
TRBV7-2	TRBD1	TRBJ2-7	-	TGTGCCAGCAGCGCCAACCGGGACAGCCTCGGAGAGCAGTACTTC	CASSANRDSLGEQYF
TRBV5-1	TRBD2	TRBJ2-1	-	TGCGCCAGCACTGGACGAAGCGGGAGAGGGGAGCAGTTCTTC	CASTGRSGRGEQFF
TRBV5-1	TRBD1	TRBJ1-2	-	TGCGCCAGCAGCAGACAGGGTTGGGGCTATGGCTACACCTTC	CASSRQGWGYGYTF
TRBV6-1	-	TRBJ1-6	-	TGTGCCAGCAGTGATCGAGGTAATTCACCCCTCCACTTT	CASSDRGNSPLHF